A selection of T cell receptor beta chains follows, all from one sample in a study of blood T cell repertoires in COVID-19. Here immunoSEQ multiplex PCR was the method, and the copy in TCRdb shows in-frame clones only, minus some. The sample gives 57,000 or so clones, around 85% of which show up once; 18% is in the top ten. Source material: peripheral blood. Receptors were obtained from a man in his 60s with acute or convalescent COVID-19. CDR3s include the opening cysteine and the closing phenylalanine or tryptophan. Fields, in order: V gene, D gene, J gene, clone size, CDR3 DNA, CDR3 protein. The D gene is left open where the match is weak. Clone size is stated in some rows and not others, as once, few, many or a class when expanded.

TRBV5-6	-	TRBJ2-3	once	TGTGCCAGCAGCTTGGCGGGACGGAGGGGAGATACGCAGTATTTT	CASSLAGRRGDTQYF
TRBV29-1	-	TRBJ2-5	-	TGCAGCTCCACCATCCAGAAGACCCAGTACTTC	CSSTIQKTQYF
TRBV24-1	TRBD2	TRBJ2-5	once	TGTGCCACCCGTGAGAGCGGGAGGGGGGGCCAAGAGACCCAGTACTTC	CATRESGRGGQETQYF
TRBV6-6	-	TRBJ1-1	-	TGTGCCAGCAGTCTGGGGGGGGAAGCTTTCTTT	CASSLGGEAFF
TRBV25-1	-	TRBJ2-7	-	TGTGCCAGCAGTGACCCCCGACGGGGAGACTACGAGCAGTACTTC	CASSDPRRGDYEQYF
TRBV4-2	TRBD2	TRBJ2-4	-	TGTGCCAGCAGCCAAGATCTGGCGGTAGCGGGAGTAAACGCCAAAAACATTCAGTACTTC	CASSQDLAVAGVNAKNIQYF
TRBV27	TRBD1	TRBJ1-1	-	TGTGCCAGCAGCTTAAGGGACAGCTCAACCGATTTGAACACTGAAGCTTTCTTT	CASSLRDSSTDLNTEAFF
TRBV5-4	-	TRBJ2-2	-	TGTGCCAGCAGCTTATCTACGAGAACCGGGGAGCTGTTTTTT	CASSLSTRTGELFF
TRBV19	-	TRBJ1-5	-	TGTGCCAGTAGTGAGAACAATCAGCCCCAGCATTTT	CASSENNQPQHF
TRBV10-1	TRBD2	TRBJ2-5	-	TGCGCCAGCAGTGAGACTAGCGGACTCCAAGAGACCCAGTACTTC	CASSETSGLQETQYF
TRBV30	TRBD2	TRBJ2-1	-	TGTGCCTGGAGTGTAGCGGGAGTGGATGAGCAGTTCTTC	CAWSVAGVDEQFF
TRBV4-3	TRBD1	TRBJ2-7	few	TGCGCCAGCAGCCAAGATCTCGGGACAGGGGAATTAGCAGAGCAGTACTTC	CASSQDLGTGELAEQYF
TRBV24-1	TRBD1	TRBJ2-1	-	TGTGCCACCAGTGGACGGACAGGGGTGGGTGAGCAGTTCTTC	CATSGRTGVGEQFF
TRBV7-2	TRBD1	TRBJ2-7	-	TGTGCCAGCAGATTTACCCCGGGACAGGTCGAGCAGTACTTC	CASRFTPGQVEQYF
TRBV5-4	TRBD1	TRBJ1-5	once	TGTGCCAGCAGCCCTGAACCCGACAGGGTGGGGCATTTT	CASSPEPDRVGHF
TRBV28	-	TRBJ1-5	-	TGTGCAGCAGGGGACAGCAATCAGCCCCAGCATTTT	CAAGDSNQPQHF
TRBV30	-	TRBJ2-5	-	TGTGCCTGGAGAAGGGGCGGGACAGCGCAAGAGACCCAGTACTTC	CAWRRGGTAQETQYF
TRBV19	-	TRBJ2-2	few	TGTGCCAGTAGTATCCTGGGCAGCTCGAACACCGGGGAGCTGTTTTTT	CASSILGSSNTGELFF
TRBV11-2	-	TRBJ1-1	few	TGTGCCAGCAGCTTACAGGGAATTGAAGCTTTCTTT	CASSLQGIEAFF
TRBV6-2/TRBV6-3	-	TRBJ1-5	-	TGTGCCAGCAGTTACCAGTCTGCCGAATGGCCCCAGCATTTT	CASSYQSAEWPQHF
TRBV7-2	TRBD1	TRBJ1-2	-	TGTGCCAGCAGCGCCGAAGGGACAGCGGGCTATGGCTACACCTTC	CASSAEGTAGYGYTF
TRBV6-5	TRBD1	TRBJ1-1	few	TGTGCCAGCAGTTGGACAGGGGGTAGTATGAACACTGAAGCTTTCTTT	CASSWTGGSMNTEAFF
TRBV27	TRBD1	TRBJ1-1	-	TGTGCCAGCAGTTCTTTTACCACAGGGGGCACCACTGAAGCTTTCTTT	CASSSFTTGGTTEAFF
TRBV10-3	TRBD2	TRBJ2-3	-	TGTGCCATCAGAGGGACTAGCGGGGTCAACACAGATACGCAGTATTTT	CAIRGTSGVNTDTQYF
TRBV4-2	TRBD2	TRBJ2-5	few	TGTGCCAGCAGCCGACTAGCGGAGGGGAGAGAGACCCAGTACTTC	CASSRLAEGRETQYF
TRBV6-5	TRBD2	TRBJ2-1	-	TGTGCCAGCCGACTAGCGGGAGGGTTGGATGAGCAGTTCTTC	CASRLAGGLDEQFF
TRBV5-8	-	TRBJ2-3	-	TGTGCCAGCCGCTTCAGGGCCCCAGATACGCAGTATTTT	CASRFRAPDTQYF
TRBV15	TRBD1	TRBJ2-1	-	TGTGCCACCAGGGTGTTAGGACAGGGAATGTACAATGAGCAGTTCTTC	CATRVLGQGMYNEQFF
TRBV20-1	-	TRBJ1-6	-	TGCAGTGCTAGAAACAGGGTCTTCCTCCACTTT	CSARNRVFLHF
TRBV7-9	TRBD2	TRBJ2-1	few	TGTGCCAGCAGCTTCGCGGGGGGGCAGTTCTTC	CASSFAGGQFF
TRBV5-4	-	TRBJ2-3	-	TGTGCCAGCAGCACCTCTAGTTATGGCACAGATACGCAGTATTTT	CASSTSSYGTDTQYF
TRBV4-3	-	TRBJ1-4	-	TGCGCCAGCAGCCAAGTTACAGGGACGGGTGAAAAACTGTTTTTT	CASSQVTGTGEKLFF
TRBV2	-	TRBJ1-5	few	TGTGCCAGCAGTGAACGCGTCAATCAGCCCCAGCATTTT	CASSERVNQPQHF
TRBV5-6	-	TRBJ1-1	-	TGTGCCAGCAGCTTGGTTCAGGGCCTCATGAACACTGAAGCTTTCTTT	CASSLVQGLMNTEAFF
TRBV28	-	TRBJ1-3	few	TGTGCCAGCAGCCGACCGGGCGGGGAGCCCCCTGTAAGGGAATATTTT	CASSRPGGEPPVREYF
TRBV29-1	-	TRBJ1-1	-	TGCAGCGTTGAACGTTCGAACACTGAAGCTTTCTTT	CSVERSNTEAFF
TRBV5-4	-	TRBJ2-1	few	TGTGCCAGCAGCTTGGAAGGAAAGCGGAAGCAGTTCTTC	CASSLEGKRKQFF
TRBV12-5	TRBD1	TRBJ1-2	-	TGTGCTAGTGGCCACTACGACAGGGGACGTGGCTACACCTTC	CASGHYDRGRGYTF
TRBV4-3	-	TRBJ1-2	few	TGCGCCAGCAGCCAAGGCCAGGACTATGGCTACACCTTC	CASSQGQDYGYTF
TRBV7-8	-	TRBJ2-5	-	TGTGCCAGCAGCTCGGGACAAAGGGCGGCCCAGTACTTC	CASSSGQRAAQYF
TRBV5-4	TRBD2	TRBJ2-7	-	TGTGCCAGCAGCCGACCCGGGACTAGCTACTCTTCCTACGAGCAGTACTTC	CASSRPGTSYSSYEQYF
TRBV10-1	TRBD2	TRBJ2-1	-	TGCGCCAGCAGTCGGCTAGCGGGAGCGGACAATGAGCAGTTCTTC	CASSRLAGADNEQFF
TRBV28	-	TRBJ2-2	once	TGTGCCAGCAGTTTGACTAGGATCACCGGGGAGCTGTTTTTT	CASSLTRITGELFF
TRBV7-9	-	TRBJ1-2	-	TGTGCCAGCAGCTCCGCCACAGGGACCTATGGCTACACCTTC	CASSSATGTYGYTF
TRBV11-2	-	TRBJ2-1	-	TGTGCCAGCAGCTTTTCTAACAATGAGCAGTTCTTC	CASSFSNNEQFF
TRBV19	TRBD2	TRBJ2-3	-	TGTGCCAGCAGCCAACCGACTAGCGGAAGCACAGATACGCAGTATTTT	CASSQPTSGSTDTQYF
TRBV28	-	TRBJ2-3	-	TGTGCCAGCCGCAGGCTACCAGATACGCAGTATTTT	CASRRLPDTQYF
TRBV18	-	TRBJ1-2	many	TGTGCCAGCTCACCGAAGGGGAACTATGGCTACACCTTC	CASSPKGNYGYTF
TRBV7-9	-	TRBJ2-5	-	TGTGCCAGCAGCTTTAACGCAGGGGAAGAGACCCAGTACTTC	CASSFNAGEETQYF
TRBV6-5	-	TRBJ2-1	once	TGTGCCAGCAGTTACAGCGCGAGGGGGAATGAGCAGTTCTTC	CASSYSARGNEQFF
TRBV9	-	TRBJ1-1	few	TGTGCCAGCAGCCTCCTGTTGGCGGCGAACACTGAAGCTTTCTTT	CASSLLLAANTEAFF
TRBV5-6	TRBD2	TRBJ2-1	once	TGTGCCAGCAGCCACGCGACTAGCGGAGCCTACAATGAGCAGTTCTTC	CASSHATSGAYNEQFF
TRBV5-8	-	TRBJ1-2	-	TGTGCCAGCAGCCCCGGAGATAACGCGCCTTTAGGCTACACCTTC	CASSPGDNAPLGYTF
TRBV18	TRBD1	TRBJ1-2	-	TGTGCCAGCTCACCTCTCGGACAGGGGGTGGATGGCTACACCTTC	CASSPLGQGVDGYTF
TRBV2	TRBD2	TRBJ2-3	-	TGTGCCAGCAAGGGGCGGGAGGTCTCGTCTAGCACAGATACGCAGTATTTT	CASKGREVSSSTDTQYF
TRBV9	-	TRBJ2-4	-	TGTGCCAGCAGCGCACCACCCAGGGGTTTCACCAAAAACATTCAGTACTTC	CASSAPPRGFTKNIQYF
TRBV24-1	TRBD1	TRBJ2-4	-	TGTGCCACCAGTGCCGGGACAGGAGAAGCCAAAAACATTCAGTACTTC	CATSAGTGEAKNIQYF
TRBV2	-	TRBJ1-6	-	TGTGCCAGCACCCGGACCCTACAGGGTTATAATTCACCCCTCCACTTT	CASTRTLQGYNSPLHF
TRBV4-1	TRBD1	TRBJ2-7	-	TGCGCCAGCAGCCATGAGGGGACAGCCTACGAGCAGTACTTC	CASSHEGTAYEQYF
TRBV7-9	TRBD1	TRBJ1-3	-	TGTGCCAGCAGCTTAGGGGACAGTTTCTCTGGAAACACCATATATTTT	CASSLGDSFSGNTIYF